These 15 T cell receptor beta chains share one sample of origin, sequenced in a study of human T cells and chemical hapten exposure. TCRdb called the RACE reads again in MiXCR, with one record for every CDR3 protein. The table has roughly 380,000 distinct CDR3 sequences, 5.1% seen once. The sample's time point: pre-sensitization, week 0. Treatment denoted: therapeutic diphenylcyclopropenone sensitization with weekly scalp DPC. This specimen was whole blood, taken in connection with sensitization to the hapten diphenylcyclopropenone (DPC). Receptors originate from a woman aged 45-60 years with alopecia areata. Some clones in this sample may be carry-over from other donors' samples.

This clonotype was seen ten or more times. The chain joins TRBV27 to TRBJ1-1, with unresolved D. Germline V gene sequence: CDR1 MNHEY, CDR2 SMNVEV (reference sequence). The CDR3 is 12 amino acids. Trimming took off 3 bases at V and 4 bases at J, with 6 bases between the two ends. CDR3 bases: TGTGCCAGCAGTTTTGTTGGCACTGAAGCTTTCTTT. Its translation: CASSFVGTEAFF.

This clonotype occurred many times. The CDR3 DNA reads as TGTGCCAGCAGCCTGGGGACATTCTACACTGAAGCTTTCTTT. Translation gives CASSLGTFYTEAFF. The chain is built from TRBV7-2 and TRBJ1-1; D perhaps matches TRBD1 (6 bases). The germline CDR1 and CDR2 sequences are SGHTA and FQGNSA. V was cut by 5 bases and J by 3 bases, with 13 bases left in between. The CDR3 covers 14 residues.

This clonotype came up a few times. The V and J genes are TRBV6-5 and TRBJ1-2; D gene uncertain. The V and J ends lost 2 bases and 2 bases respectively, with 6 bases between them. Germline V gene sequence: CDR1 MNHEY, CDR2 SVGAGI. This CDR3 contains 13 residues. The CDR3 spells CASSYDTNYGYTF. The CDR3 nucleotides read TGTGCCAGCAGTTACGACACCAACTATGGCTACACCTTC.

This clonotype was counted between two and nine times. The chain carries TRBV6-2 or TRBV6-3 and TRBJ1-1; D is ambiguous. Between the trimmed V and J ends, which lost 6 bases and 4 bases, there was a span of 18 bases. Germline V gene lookup returns CDR1 MNHEY and CDR2 SVGEGT. CDR3 length: 15 amino acids. The CDR3 region is CASSRSRAPGTEAFF. DNA for the CDR3: TGTGCCAGCAGCCGATCCCGCGCCCCGGGCACTGAAGCTTTCTTT.

The table lists this clonotype with many counts. The rearrangement links TRBV11-3 to TRBJ2-2; possibly TRBD2 for D (5 bases). CDR1 and CDR2 (germline): SGHNT, YENEEA. Trimming stripped 8 bases from V and 0 bases from J, with 10 bases between. The CDR3 has 14 amino acids. The DNA of the CDR3 is TGTGCCAGCGGTGGCGGGCCGAACACCGGGGAGCTGTTTTTT. Protein product: CASGGGPNTGELFF.

This clonotype was recorded many times. The CDR3: CAISPGQGGIRADTQYF. The CDR3 coding sequence is TGTGCCATCAGCCCGGGACAGGGTGGAATTCGAGCAGATACGCAGTATTTT. The rearrangement uses TRBV10-3 and TRBJ2-3; 9 bases line up with TRBD1. The germline gives CDR1 ENHRY, CDR2 SYGVKD. This CDR3 comprises 17 residues. The ends lost 6 bases at V and 4 bases at J; junction bases unmatched: 14.

This chain links TRBV6-5 with TRBJ1-2, with D hard to call. Trimming took off 8 bases at V and 4 bases at J, with 11 bases between the two ends. Looked up from germline, CDR1 is MNHEY and CDR2 is SVGAGI. The CDR3 runs 12 residues. The CDR3 DNA reads as TGTGCCAGCCGCGCAGTTCCCTATGGCTACACCTTC. This sequence encodes CASRAVPYGYTF.

In its sample, this clonotype was seen many times. This chain uses TRBV28 with TRBJ2-7; TRBD2 agrees at 9 bases. This CDR3 has 13 residues. V lost 5 bases and J lost 7; bases outside the gene matches: 6. Germline V gene lookup returns CDR1 MDHEN and CDR2 SYDVKM. CDR3 nucleotides: TGTGCCAGCAGTCCCGGGACTAGCAGGGAGCAGTACTTC. Its translation is CASSPGTSREQYF. The full variable domain, rest sourced from reference TRBV28 and TRBJ2-7, is DVKVTQSSRYLVKRTGEKVFLECVQDMDHENMFWYRQDPGLGLRLIYFSYDVKMKEKGDIPEGYSVSREKKERFSLILESASTNQTSMYLCASSPGTSREQYFGPGTRLTVT.

On this clonotype itself: Here the CDR3 omits its conserved ending phenylalanine or tryptophan, so a read error is the likely source. The chain recombines TRBV6-6 with TRBJ2-6, with D perhaps matching TRBD2 (5 bases). V shed 6 bases and J shed 3 bases, with 12 bases lying between them. CDR3 length equals 15 residues. CDR1 is MNHNY and CDR2 is SVGAGI in the germline V gene (reference sequence). In DNA form, the CDR3 reads TGTGCCAGCAGCATCTTCGAGGGTGGGGCCAACGTCCTGACTTTA. Residues: CASSIFEGGANVLTL.

Many counts were recorded for this clonotype. The gene calls are TRBV7-7 and TRBJ2-3; maybe TRBD2 (5 bases). Germline lookup yields CDR1 SSHAT and CDR2 FNYEAQ (reference sequence). The CDR3 is 15 residues long. Trimming left V 1 base short and J 2 bases short, with 10 bases between. The CDR3 DNA is TGTGCCAGCAGCTTAGGGCTAGCCCCCACAGATACGCAGTATTTT. Its translation is CASSLGLAPTDTQYF.

The table lists this clonotype with a few counts. This chain links TRBV6-6 with TRBJ2-3; 8 bases match TRBD2. Unmatched junction bases numbered 8, after V lost 2 bases and J lost 4 bases. The CDR3 extends over 16 amino acids. Germline values: CDR1 MNHNY, CDR2 SVGAGI (reference sequence). The CDR3: CASSYIRGGRADTQYF. The CDR3 DNA is TGTGCCAGCAGTTACATCCGGGGGGGCCGGGCAGATACGCAGTATTTT.

This clonotype was counted between two and nine times. The genes are TRBV6-2 or TRBV6-3 and TRBJ2-1; the D gene is possibly TRBD2 (5 bases). Germline assignment: CDR1 MNHEY and CDR2 SVGEGT. Trimming removed 3 bases from V and 9 bases from J, with 12 bases in between. CDR3 length: 13 amino acids. The CDR3 nucleotides read TGTGCCAGCAGTTATAACAGCGCGGGTGAGCAGTTCTTC. Protein: CASSYNSAGEQFF.

At least ten counts were recorded for this clonotype. V gene TRBV28 combines with J gene TRBJ2-7; 10 bases map to TRBD1. The CDR3 contains 15 residues. Trimming removed 7 bases from V and 2 bases from J; junction bases left unmatched: 8. Germline loops: CDR1 MDHEN, CDR2 SYDVKM. CDR3 coding DNA: TGTGCCAGCATCGCGGGACAGGGGACTGCCTACGAGCAGTACTTC. Amino acids: CASIAGQGTAYEQYF.

This clonotype was found many times. This chain joins TRBV20-1 and TRBJ2-5; 8 bases are a match to TRBD1. V gave up 6 bases and J gave up 2 bases; unmatched junction bases: 11. Per the germline V gene, CDR1 is DFQATT and CDR2 is SNEGSKA (reference sequence). CDR3 length equals 15 residues. CDR3: CSARAGGVGQETQYF. CDR3 sequence (DNA): TGCAGTGCCCGTGCAGGGGGCGTCGGGCAAGAGACCCAGTACTTC.

The sample holds a few counts of this clonotype. The rearrangement uses TRBV7-2 and TRBJ1-1, with TRBD1 identical over 9 bases. Germline CDR1 and CDR2: SGHTA and FQGNSA. J lost 1 base, V lost 8 bases, and 8 bases had no gene match. This CDR3 spans 15 amino acids. The CDR3 DNA reads as TGTGCCAGCCTACAGGGGGCCTGGGGGAACACTGAAGCTTTCTTT. Translation: CASLQGAWGNTEAFF.